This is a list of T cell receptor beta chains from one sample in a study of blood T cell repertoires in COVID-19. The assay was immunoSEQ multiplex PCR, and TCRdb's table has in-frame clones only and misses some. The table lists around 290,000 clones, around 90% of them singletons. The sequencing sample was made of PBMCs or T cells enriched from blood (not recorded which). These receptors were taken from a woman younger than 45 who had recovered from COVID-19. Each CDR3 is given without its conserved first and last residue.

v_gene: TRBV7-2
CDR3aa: ASSLSGGPQETQY

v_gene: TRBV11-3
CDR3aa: ASSPTTSSYNEQF

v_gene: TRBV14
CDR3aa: ASSPWTGTEAF

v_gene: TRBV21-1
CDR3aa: ASSKVRPRDRSYEQY

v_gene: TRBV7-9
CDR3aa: ASSSGGGLETQY

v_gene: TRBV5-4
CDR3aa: ASSPPGANTEAF

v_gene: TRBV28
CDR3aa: ASSLRDRATGYT

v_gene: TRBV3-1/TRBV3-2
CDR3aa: ASSQTSGTSNSYNEQF

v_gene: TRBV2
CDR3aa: ASWEGSGRAATDEQF

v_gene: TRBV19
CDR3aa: ASSIELFQVWETQY

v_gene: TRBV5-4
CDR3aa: ASSSMQGFPEAF

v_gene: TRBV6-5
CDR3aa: ASSYSRVIGSPLH

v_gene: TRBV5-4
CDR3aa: ASSAGNFGGRSPYGYT

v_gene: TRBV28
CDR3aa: ASSSDFNQPQH

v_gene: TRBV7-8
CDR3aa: ASSPRGSGGYNEQF

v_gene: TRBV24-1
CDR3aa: ATSEARLLGELF

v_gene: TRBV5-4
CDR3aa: ASSLTSGETQY

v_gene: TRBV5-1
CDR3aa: ASSSASYYNEQF

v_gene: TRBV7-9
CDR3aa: ASSLDFGGTEAF

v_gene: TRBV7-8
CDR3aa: ASSLARTSGNSYNEQF

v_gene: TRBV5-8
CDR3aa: ASSLRGYRGADTQY

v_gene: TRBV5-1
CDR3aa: ASSFGSHPYNEQF

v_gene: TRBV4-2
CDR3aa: ASSQDSRGSQTEAF

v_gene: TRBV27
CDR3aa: ASSKGAFGSNQPQH

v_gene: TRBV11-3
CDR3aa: ASSLDRRGSSGNTIY

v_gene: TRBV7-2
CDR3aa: ASSLTGRATEAF

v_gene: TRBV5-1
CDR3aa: ASSPGQGAGSPLH

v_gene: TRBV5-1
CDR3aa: ASSSGQNTEAF

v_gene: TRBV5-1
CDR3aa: ASSLGLETGNTIY

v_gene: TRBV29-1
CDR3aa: SVVPGQGRNEQF

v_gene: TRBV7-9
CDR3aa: ASSLRQGEAEAF

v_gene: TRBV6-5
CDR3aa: ASRRDTAADTQY

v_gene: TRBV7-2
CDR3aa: ASSRSGPSYNEQF

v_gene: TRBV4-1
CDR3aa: ASTLTQTSGRVGDEQF